This TCR beta chain was obtained from a study of shared clonotypes between healthy human individuals. Whole-study results and caveats: Generation probabilities of non-shared clonotypes were lower (relative to those shared by all four donors).

V was shortened by 10 bases and J by 0 bases, with 16 bases between the two germline ends. This CDR3 has 14 amino acids. In germline, CDR1 is MNHNY, CDR2 SVGAGI (reference sequence). Profiling relied on immunoSEQ multiplex PCR, and the TCRdb table lists in-frame clones only, not all of them. This repertoire shows some 2 million clones, just under 95% found once; its top ten account for more than 0.95%. As regards this clone: Its antigen remains unidentified.

Naive-designated CD8 cells lacked CD45RO, were positively enriched for CCR7, and omitted terminally differentiated effector memory CD45RA+ cells. The sequence came from a young man in good health. V gene TRBV6-6 combines with J gene TRBJ2-7; D is perhaps TRBD2 (5 bases). Specimen: naive CD8+ T cells sorted from blood. DNA for the CDR3: TGTGCCACCACCAACGGGGATTACTCCTACGAGCAGTACTTC. The encoded protein is CATTNGDYSYEQYF.